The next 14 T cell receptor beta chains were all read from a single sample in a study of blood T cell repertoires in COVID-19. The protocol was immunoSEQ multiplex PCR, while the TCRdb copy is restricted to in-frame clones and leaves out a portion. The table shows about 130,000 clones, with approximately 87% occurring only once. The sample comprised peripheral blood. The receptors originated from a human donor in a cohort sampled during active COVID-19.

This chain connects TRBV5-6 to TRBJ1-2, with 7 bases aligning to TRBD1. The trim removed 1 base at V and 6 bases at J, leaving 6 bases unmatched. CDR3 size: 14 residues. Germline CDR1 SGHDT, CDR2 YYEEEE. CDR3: CASSLRGRWDGYTF. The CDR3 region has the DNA TGTGCCAGCAGCTTGAGGGGGCGTTGGGATGGCTACACCTTC.

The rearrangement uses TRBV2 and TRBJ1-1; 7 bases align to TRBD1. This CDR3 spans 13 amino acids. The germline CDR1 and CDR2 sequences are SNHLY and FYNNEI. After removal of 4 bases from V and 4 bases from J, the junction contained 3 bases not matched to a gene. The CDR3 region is CASSVRGPTEAFF. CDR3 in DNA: TGTGCCAGCAGTGTAAGGGGGCCCACTGAAGCTTTCTTT.

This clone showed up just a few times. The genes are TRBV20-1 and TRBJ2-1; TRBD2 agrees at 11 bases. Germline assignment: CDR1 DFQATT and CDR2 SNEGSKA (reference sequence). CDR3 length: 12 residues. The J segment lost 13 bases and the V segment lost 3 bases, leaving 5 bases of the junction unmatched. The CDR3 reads CSASGSGREQFF. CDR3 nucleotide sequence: TGCAGTGCTAGTGGTAGCGGGAGGGAACAGTTCTTC.

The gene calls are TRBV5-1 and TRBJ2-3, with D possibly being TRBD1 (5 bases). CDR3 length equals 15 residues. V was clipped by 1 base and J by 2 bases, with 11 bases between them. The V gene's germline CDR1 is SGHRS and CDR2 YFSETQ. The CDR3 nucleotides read TGCGCCAGCAGCTTGTCAGGGCCACACACAGATACGCAGTATTTT. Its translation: CASSLSGPHTDTQYF.

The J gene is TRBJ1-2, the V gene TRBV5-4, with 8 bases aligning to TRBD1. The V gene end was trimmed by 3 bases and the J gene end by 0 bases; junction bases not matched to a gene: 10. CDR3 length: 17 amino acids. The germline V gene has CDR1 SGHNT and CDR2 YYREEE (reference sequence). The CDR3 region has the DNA TGTGCCAGCAGCTCAGGACAGGGAGGGTTTACTAACTATGGCTACACCTTC. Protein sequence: CASSSGQGGFTNYGYTF.

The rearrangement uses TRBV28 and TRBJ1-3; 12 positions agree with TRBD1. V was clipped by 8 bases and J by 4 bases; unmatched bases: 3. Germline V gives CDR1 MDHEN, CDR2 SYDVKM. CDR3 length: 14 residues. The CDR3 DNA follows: TGTGCCAGCTCGGGACAGGGGGCAGGAAACACCATATATTTT. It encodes CASSGQGAGNTIYF.

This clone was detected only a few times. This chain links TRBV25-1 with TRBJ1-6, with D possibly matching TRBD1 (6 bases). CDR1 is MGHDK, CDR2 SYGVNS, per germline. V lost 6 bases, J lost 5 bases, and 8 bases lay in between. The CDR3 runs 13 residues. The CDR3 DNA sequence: TGTGCCAGCAGGGACAGAAATAATTCACCCCTCCACTTT. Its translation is CASRDRNNSPLHF.

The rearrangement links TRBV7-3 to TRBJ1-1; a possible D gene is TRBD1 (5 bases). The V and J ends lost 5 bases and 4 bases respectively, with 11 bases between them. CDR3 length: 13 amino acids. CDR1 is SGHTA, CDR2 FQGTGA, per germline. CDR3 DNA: TGTGCCAGCAGCGGACAACCAGCCACTGAAGCTTTCTTT. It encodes CASSGQPATEAFF.

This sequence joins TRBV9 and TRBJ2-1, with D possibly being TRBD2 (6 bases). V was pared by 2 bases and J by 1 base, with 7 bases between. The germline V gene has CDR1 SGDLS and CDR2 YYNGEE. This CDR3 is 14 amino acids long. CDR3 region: CASSVGGSYNEQFF. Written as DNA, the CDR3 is TGTGCCAGCAGCGTCGGGGGATCCTACAATGAGCAGTTCTTC.

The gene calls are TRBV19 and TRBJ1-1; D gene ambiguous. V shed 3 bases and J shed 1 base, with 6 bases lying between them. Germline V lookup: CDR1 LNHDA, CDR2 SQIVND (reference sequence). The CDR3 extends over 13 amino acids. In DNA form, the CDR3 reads TGTGCCAGTAGTATGCGTCAGAACACTGAAGCTTTCTTT. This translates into CASSMRQNTEAFF.

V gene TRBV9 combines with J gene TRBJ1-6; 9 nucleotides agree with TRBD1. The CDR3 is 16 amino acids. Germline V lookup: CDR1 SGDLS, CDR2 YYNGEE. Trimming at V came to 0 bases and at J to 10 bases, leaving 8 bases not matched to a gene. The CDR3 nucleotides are TGTGCCAGCAGCGTAGACCCCGGGACAGGGTTATCACCCCTCCACTTT. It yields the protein CASSVDPGTGLSPLHF.

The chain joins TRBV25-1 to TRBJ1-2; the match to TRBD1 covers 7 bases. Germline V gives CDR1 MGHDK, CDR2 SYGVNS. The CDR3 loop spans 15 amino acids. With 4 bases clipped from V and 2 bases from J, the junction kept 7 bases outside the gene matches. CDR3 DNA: TGTGCCAGCAGTGCCTCGGGACAGCTCAACTATGGCTACACCTTC. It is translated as CASSASGQLNYGYTF.

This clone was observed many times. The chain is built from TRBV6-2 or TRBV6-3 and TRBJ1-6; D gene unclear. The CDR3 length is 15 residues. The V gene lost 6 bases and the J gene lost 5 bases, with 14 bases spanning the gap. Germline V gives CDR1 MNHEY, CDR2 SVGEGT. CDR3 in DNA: TGTGCCAGCAGCCCACTAGGACGGAATAATTCACCCCTCCACTTT. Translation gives CASSPLGRNNSPLHF.

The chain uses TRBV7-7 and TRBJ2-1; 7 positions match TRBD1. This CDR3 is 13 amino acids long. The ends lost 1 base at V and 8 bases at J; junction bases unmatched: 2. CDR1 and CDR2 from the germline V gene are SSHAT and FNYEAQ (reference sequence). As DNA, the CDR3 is TGTGCCAGCAGCTTAGACAGGGGCGATGAGCAGTTCTTC. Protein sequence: CASSLDRGDEQFF.